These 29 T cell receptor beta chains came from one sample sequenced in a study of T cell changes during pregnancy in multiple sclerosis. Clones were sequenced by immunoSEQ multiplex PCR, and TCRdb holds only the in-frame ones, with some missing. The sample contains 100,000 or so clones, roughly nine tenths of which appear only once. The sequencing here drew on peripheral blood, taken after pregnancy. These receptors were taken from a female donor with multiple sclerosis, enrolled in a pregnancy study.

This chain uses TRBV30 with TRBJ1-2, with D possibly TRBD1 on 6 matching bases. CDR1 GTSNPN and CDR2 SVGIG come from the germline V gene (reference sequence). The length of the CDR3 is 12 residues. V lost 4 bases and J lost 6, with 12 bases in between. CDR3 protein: CAWTQGSDGYTF. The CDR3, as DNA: TGTGCCTGGACGCAGGGGAGCGATGGCTACACCTTC.

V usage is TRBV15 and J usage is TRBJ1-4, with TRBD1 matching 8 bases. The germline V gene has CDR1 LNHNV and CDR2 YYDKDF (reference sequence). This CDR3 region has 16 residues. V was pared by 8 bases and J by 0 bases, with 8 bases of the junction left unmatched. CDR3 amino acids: CATSPGQESTNEKLFF. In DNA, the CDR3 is TGTGCCACCTCACCGGGACAGGAGTCAACTAATGAAAAACTGTTTTTT.

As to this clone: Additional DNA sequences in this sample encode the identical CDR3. CDR3 coding DNA: TGTGCCAGCAGCTTAGCGCGCACTGAAGCTTTCTTT. It translates to CASSLARTEAFF. This chain connects TRBV11-2 to TRBJ1-1; no clear D gene. There are 12 residues in the CDR3. Germline V gene data show CDR1 as SGHAT and CDR2 as FQNNGV. Trimming took off 1 base at V and 4 bases at J, with 4 bases between the two ends.

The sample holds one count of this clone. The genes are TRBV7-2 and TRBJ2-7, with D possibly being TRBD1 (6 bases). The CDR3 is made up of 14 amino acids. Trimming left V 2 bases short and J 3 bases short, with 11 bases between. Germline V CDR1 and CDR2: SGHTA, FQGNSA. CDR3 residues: CASSLSGQYYEQYF. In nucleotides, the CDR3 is TGTGCCAGCAGCTTATCAGGACAGTACTACGAGCAGTACTTC.

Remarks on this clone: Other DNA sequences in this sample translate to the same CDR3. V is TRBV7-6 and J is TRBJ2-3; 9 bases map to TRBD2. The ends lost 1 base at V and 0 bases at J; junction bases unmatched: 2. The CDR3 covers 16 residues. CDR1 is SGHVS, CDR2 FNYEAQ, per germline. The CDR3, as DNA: TGTGCCAGCAGCTTAGGTAGCGGGGGTAGCACAGATACGCAGTATTTT. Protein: CASSLGSGGSTDTQYF.

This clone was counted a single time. DNA of the CDR3: TGTGCCAGCAGCCCGGGTATAGGGGGCACAGATACGCAGTATTTT. It translates to CASSPGIGGTDTQYF. The chain is built from TRBV5-4 and TRBJ2-3, with TRBD1 as a possible D gene (5 bases). Germline V gives CDR1 SGHNT, CDR2 YYREEE (reference sequence). V lost 4 bases, J lost 1 base, and 13 bases lay in between. The CDR3 has 15 residues.

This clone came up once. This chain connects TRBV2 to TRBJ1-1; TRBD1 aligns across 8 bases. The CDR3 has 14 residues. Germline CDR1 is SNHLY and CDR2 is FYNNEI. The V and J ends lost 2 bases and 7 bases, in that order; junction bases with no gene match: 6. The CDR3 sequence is CASSESGTGGEAFF. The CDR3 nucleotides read TGTGCCAGCAGTGAAAGTGGAACAGGGGGTGAAGCTTTCTTT.

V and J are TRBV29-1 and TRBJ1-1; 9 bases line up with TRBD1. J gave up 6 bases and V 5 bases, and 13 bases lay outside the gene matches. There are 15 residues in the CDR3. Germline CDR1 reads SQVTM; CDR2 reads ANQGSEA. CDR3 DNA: TGCAGCGTTTTACGTGGGACAGGGACGTTGGCTGAAGCTTTCTTT. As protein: CSVLRGTGTLAEAFF.

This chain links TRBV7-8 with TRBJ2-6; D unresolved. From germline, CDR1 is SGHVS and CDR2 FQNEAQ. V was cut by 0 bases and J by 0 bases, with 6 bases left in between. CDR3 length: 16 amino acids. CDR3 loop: CASSLASGSGANVLTF. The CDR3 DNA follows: TGTGCCAGCAGCTTAGCGAGTGGCTCTGGGGCCAACGTCCTGACTTTC.

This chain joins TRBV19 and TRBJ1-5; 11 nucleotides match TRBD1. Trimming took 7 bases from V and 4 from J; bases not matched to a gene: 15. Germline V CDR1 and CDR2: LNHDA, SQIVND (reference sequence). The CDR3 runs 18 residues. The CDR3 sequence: CASTPLGQGVPSNQPQHF. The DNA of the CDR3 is TGTGCCAGTACCCCCCTGGGACAGGGGGTACCCTCTAATCAGCCCCAGCATTTT.

For the CDR3, the DNA is TGTGCCAGCAGCTTGGTGGGTGGGGCCCTAGCAACTAATGAAAAACTGTTTTTT. As protein: CASSLVGGALATNEKLFF. V and J are TRBV5-6 and TRBJ1-4; a weak D match, TRBD1 (5 bases). The length of the CDR3 is 18 residues. Trimming removed 0 bases at V and 0 bases at J, with 15 bases between. The germline gives CDR1 SGHDT, CDR2 YYEEEE. The variable domain in full, with the rest retrieved from reference TRBV5-6 and TRBJ1-4, is DAGVTQSPTHLIKTRGQQVTLRCSPKSGHDTVSWYQQALGQGPQFIFQYYEEEERQRGNFPDRFSGHQFPNYSSELNVNALLLGDSALYLCASSLVGGALATNEKLFFGSGTQLSVL.

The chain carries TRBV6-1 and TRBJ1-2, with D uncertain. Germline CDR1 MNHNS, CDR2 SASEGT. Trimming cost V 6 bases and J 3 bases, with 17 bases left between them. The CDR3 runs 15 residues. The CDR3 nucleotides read TGTGCCAGCAGAACCCAGGCAGCCGGGGACTATGGCTACACCTTC. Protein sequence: CASRTQAAGDYGYTF.

The CDR3 here is CASSPTTGWQETQYF. The CDR3 coding sequence is TGTGCCAGCAGCCCGACGACAGGATGGCAAGAGACCCAGTACTTC. This chain uses TRBV5-4 with TRBJ2-5; tentative D call: TRBD1 (6 bases). Germline CDR1 SGHNT, CDR2 YYREEE (reference sequence). The CDR3 is 15 residues long. Trimming took 4 bases from V and 2 from J, leaving 15 bases between them.

CDR3 sequence: CASSRLAGASSSYNEQFF. For the CDR3, the DNA is TGTGCCAGCTCGAGGCTAGCGGGGGCCTCAAGCTCCTACAATGAGCAGTTCTTC. The chain recombines TRBV5-5 with TRBJ2-1; 10 positions match TRBD2. From germline, CDR1 is SGHKS and CDR2 YYEKEE (reference sequence). The CDR3 has 18 residues. J was trimmed by 0 bases and V by 7 bases; bases with no gene match: 13.

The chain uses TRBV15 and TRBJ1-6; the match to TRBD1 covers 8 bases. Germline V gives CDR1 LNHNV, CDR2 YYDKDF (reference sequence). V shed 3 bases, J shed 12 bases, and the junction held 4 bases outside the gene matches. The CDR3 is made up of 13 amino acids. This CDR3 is CATSSGTGGPLHF. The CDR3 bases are TGTGCCACCAGCAGTGGGACAGGTGGACCCCTCCACTTT.

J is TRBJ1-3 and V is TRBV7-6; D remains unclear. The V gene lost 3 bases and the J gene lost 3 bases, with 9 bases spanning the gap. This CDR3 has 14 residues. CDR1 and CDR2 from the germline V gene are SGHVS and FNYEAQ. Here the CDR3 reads CASSFGGGGNTIYF. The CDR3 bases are TGTGCCAGCAGCTTTGGAGGAGGTGGAAACACCATATATTTT.

Here the CDR3 DNA reads TGTGCCAGCATCGATCGGGAGGGCTTTGAAAAACTGTTTTTT. The encoded protein is CASIDREGFEKLFF. The chain combines TRBV2 with TRBJ1-4; D remains ambiguous. The germline V gene encodes CDR1 SNHLY and CDR2 FYNNEI. The CDR3 runs to 14 residues. With 7 bases removed from V and 7 bases from J, the gap between germline ends came to 16 bases.

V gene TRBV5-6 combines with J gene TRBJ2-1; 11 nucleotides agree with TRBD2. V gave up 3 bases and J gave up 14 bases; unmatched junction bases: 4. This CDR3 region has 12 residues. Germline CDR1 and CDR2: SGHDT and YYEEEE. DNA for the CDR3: TGTGCCAGCAGCTATAGCGGGGGGGCGAAGTTCTTC. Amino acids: CASSYSGGAKFF.

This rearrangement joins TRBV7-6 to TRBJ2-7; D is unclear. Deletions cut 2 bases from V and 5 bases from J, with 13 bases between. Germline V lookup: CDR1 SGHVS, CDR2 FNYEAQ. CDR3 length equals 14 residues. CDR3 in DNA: TGTGCCAGCAGCTTACTTTCTCGTGGAGACGAGCAGTACTTC. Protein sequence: CASSLLSRGDEQYF.

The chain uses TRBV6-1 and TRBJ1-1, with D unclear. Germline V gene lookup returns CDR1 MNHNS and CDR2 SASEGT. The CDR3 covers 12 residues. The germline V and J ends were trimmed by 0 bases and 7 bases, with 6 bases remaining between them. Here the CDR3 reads CASSEARGEAFF. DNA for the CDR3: TGTGCCAGCAGTGAAGCGAGAGGTGAAGCTTTCTTT.

CDR3 sequence: CASSVDPGAYEQYF. The CDR3, as DNA: TGCGCCAGCAGCGTGGACCCGGGGGCCTACGAGCAGTACTTC. The chain couples TRBV5-1 to TRBJ2-7; tentatively, D is TRBD2 (6 bases). The germline V and J ends were trimmed by 4 bases and 2 bases, with 13 bases remaining between them. CDR1 and CDR2 (germline): SGHRS, YFSETQ. The CDR3 extends over 14 amino acids.

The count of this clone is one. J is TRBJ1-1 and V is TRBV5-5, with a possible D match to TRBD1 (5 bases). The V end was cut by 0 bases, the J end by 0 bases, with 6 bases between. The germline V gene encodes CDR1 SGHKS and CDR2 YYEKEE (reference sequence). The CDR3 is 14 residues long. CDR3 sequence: CASSLEGLNTEAFF. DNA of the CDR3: TGTGCCAGCAGCTTGGAGGGGTTGAACACTGAAGCTTTCTTT.

The CDR3 nucleotides are TGTGCCAGCAGCCAAGAAGGGGCCCTTCCCGTTAAAGAAGCTTTCTTT. Translating it yields CASSQEGALPVKEAFF. The V gene is TRBV14, the J gene TRBJ1-1, with TRBD1 as a possible D gene (5 bases). The CDR3 runs 16 residues. V was trimmed by 0 bases and J by 8 bases, leaving 19 bases between them. The germline V gene has CDR1 SGHDN and CDR2 FVKESK.

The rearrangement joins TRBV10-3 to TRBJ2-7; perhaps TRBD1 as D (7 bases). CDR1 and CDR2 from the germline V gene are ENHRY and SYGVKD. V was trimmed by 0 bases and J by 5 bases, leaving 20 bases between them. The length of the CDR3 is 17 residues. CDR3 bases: TGTGCCATCAGTGAGTCCGGGGGCTACAGGGGTGGGCACGAGCAGTACTTC. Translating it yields CAISESGGYRGGHEQYF.

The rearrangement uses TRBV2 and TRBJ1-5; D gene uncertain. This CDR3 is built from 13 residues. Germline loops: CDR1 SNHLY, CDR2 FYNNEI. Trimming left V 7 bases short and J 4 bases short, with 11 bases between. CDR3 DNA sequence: TGTGCCAGCACGAGGCAGCAAAATCAGCCCCAGCATTTT. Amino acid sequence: CASTRQQNQPQHF.

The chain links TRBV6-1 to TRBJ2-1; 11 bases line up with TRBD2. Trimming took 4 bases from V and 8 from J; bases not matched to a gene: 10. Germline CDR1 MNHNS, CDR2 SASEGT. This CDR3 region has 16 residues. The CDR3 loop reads CASSGLAGSEWDEQFF. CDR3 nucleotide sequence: TGTGCCAGCAGTGGACTAGCGGGGAGTGAGTGGGATGAGCAGTTCTTC.

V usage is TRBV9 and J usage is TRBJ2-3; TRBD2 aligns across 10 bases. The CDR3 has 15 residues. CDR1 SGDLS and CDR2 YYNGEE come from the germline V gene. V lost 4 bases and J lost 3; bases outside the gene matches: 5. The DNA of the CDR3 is TGTGCCAGCAGCTCCGGGACTAGCGTTACAGATACGCAGTATTTT. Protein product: CASSSGTSVTDTQYF.

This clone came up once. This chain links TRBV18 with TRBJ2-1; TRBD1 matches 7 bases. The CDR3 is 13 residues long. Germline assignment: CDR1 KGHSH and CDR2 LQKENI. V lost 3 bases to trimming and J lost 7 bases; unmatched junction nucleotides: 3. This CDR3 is CASSPPDRNEQFF. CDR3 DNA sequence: TGTGCCAGCTCACCCCCGGACAGGAATGAGCAGTTCTTC.

The CDR3 DNA sequence: TGTGCCTGGGGTCAGGGGGTCGGCTATGGCTACACCTTC. This codes for CAWGQGVGYGYTF. The chain is built from TRBV30 and TRBJ1-2; TRBD1 matches 7 bases. Trimming at V came to 5 bases and at J to 4 bases, leaving 7 bases not matched to a gene. This CDR3 is built from 13 residues. Germline V gene lookup returns CDR1 GTSNPN and CDR2 SVGIG (reference sequence).